These 21 T cell receptor beta chains were all obtained from the same sample, sequenced in a study of T-cell reconstitution after alpha-beta-depleted transplantation in children. The TCRbeta library incorporated unique molecular identifiers. TCRdb ran MiXCR on the PCR reads and lists one entry per CDR3 protein. The sample includes nearly 350,000 distinct CDR3 sequences, about 16% of them seen just once. The sequenced sample was PBMCs, mostly from graft donor cells, obtained 360 days after TCRalphabeta/CD19-depleted stem cell transplant. The receptors shown here come from a male patient aged 2-15 years who had a stem cell transplant for acute lymphoblastic leukemia, so the T cells may come from the graft donor.

This clonotype was seen ten or more times. The chain links TRBV25-1 to TRBJ1-1; maybe TRBD1 (6 bases). Between the trimmed V and J ends, which lost 5 bases and 11 bases, there was a span of 15 bases. Germline CDR1 MGHDK, CDR2 SYGVNS. The CDR3 has 12 residues. CDR3 region: CASSPQQGAAFF. The CDR3 coding sequence is TGTGCCAGCAGTCCGCAACAGGGTGCTGCTTTCTTT.

This clonotype was seen more than once but under ten times. The genes are TRBV5-1 and TRBJ1-4; D gene ambiguous. V dropped 4 bases and J dropped 0 bases, with 13 bases sitting between them. Germline V gives CDR1 SGHRS, CDR2 YFSETQ. The CDR3 runs 16 residues. The CDR3 sequence is CASSPAGRSTNEKLFF. The DNA of the CDR3 is TGCGCCAGCAGCCCCGCTGGAAGATCAACTAATGAAAAACTGTTTTTT. The complete variable domain, with remaining parts taken from reference TRBV5-1 and TRBJ1-4, reads KAGVTQTPRYLIKTRGQQVTLSCSPISGHRSVSWYQQTPGQGLQFLFEYFSETQRNKGNFPGRFSGRQFSNSRSEMNVSTLELGDSALYLCASSPAGRSTNEKLFFGSGTQLSVL.

The chain couples TRBV12-3 or TRBV12-4 to TRBJ1-3; D is uncertain. The V and J ends lost 5 bases and 3 bases respectively, with 8 bases between them. The CDR3 consists of 13 residues. In DNA form, the CDR3 reads TGTGCCAGCAGTCCGAGCGGTGGAAACACCATATATTTT. Translation: CASSPSGGNTIYF.

V usage is TRBV6-1 and J usage is TRBJ2-5; no clear D. V was cut by 2 bases and J by 5 bases, with 6 bases left in between. This CDR3 is 12 amino acids long. Germline values: CDR1 MNHNS, CDR2 SASEGT. In nucleotides, the CDR3 is TGTGCCAGCAGTGAACAGGCGGAGACCCAGTACTTC. Its translation is CASSEQAETQYF.

This clonotype was seen at least ten times. The rearrangement uses TRBV12-3 or TRBV12-4 and TRBJ2-3; D unresolved. Trimming stripped 4 bases from V and 5 bases from J, with 7 bases between. This CDR3 is built from 12 residues. The CDR3: CASSSNRDTQYF. The CDR3 bases are TGTGCCAGCAGTTCAAACCGAGATACGCAGTATTTT.

This clonotype was detected ten times or more. This rearrangement joins TRBV4-1 to TRBJ2-5; D is ambiguous. V dropped 1 base and J dropped 2 bases, with 14 bases sitting between them. Looked up from germline, CDR1 is MGHRA and CDR2 is YSYEKL. The CDR3 is 16 amino acids. The CDR3 sequence: CASSQAWSSAQETQYF. CDR3 sequence (DNA): TGCGCCAGCAGCCAAGCCTGGTCCAGCGCGCAAGAGACCCAGTACTTC.

This clonotype was seen many times. This chain joins TRBV10-3 and TRBJ1-1; D remains ambiguous. Deletions cut 6 bases from V and 3 bases from J, with 17 bases between. This CDR3 spans 15 amino acids. CDR1 ENHRY and CDR2 SYGVKD come from the germline V gene. The CDR3 here is CAIRRSDPPDTEAFF. The CDR3 nucleotides read TGTGCCATCAGACGATCCGACCCACCCGACACTGAAGCTTTCTTT.

The chain links TRBV6-5 to TRBJ2-1, with 13 bases matching TRBD2. Unmatched junction bases numbered 7, after V lost 1 base and J lost 1 base. Germline lookup yields CDR1 MNHEY and CDR2 SVGAGI. The CDR3 runs 19 residues. CDR3: CASSYWTSGREGSYNEQFF. Here the CDR3 DNA reads TGTGCCAGCAGTTACTGGACTAGCGGGAGAGAGGGGTCCTACAATGAGCAGTTCTTC.

The V call is TRBV12-3 or TRBV12-4, the J call TRBJ2-3; 9 bases line up with TRBD2. The J segment lost 4 bases and the V segment lost 6 bases, leaving 8 bases of the junction unmatched. This CDR3 spans 15 amino acids. The CDR3 here is CASRSSGSKADTQYF. CDR3 in DNA: TGTGCCAGCAGGAGTAGCGGGAGTAAGGCAGATACGCAGTATTTT.

There are a few counts of this clonotype. The chain couples TRBV20-1 to TRBJ2-1, with D unresolved. The CDR3 covers 11 residues. Germline CDR1 DFQATT, CDR2 SNEGSKA (reference sequence). Trimming left V 3 bases short and J 7 bases short, with 7 bases between. CDR3 amino acids: CSARMVNEQFF. Written as DNA, the CDR3 is TGCAGTGCTAGGATGGTGAATGAGCAGTTCTTC.

This clonotype was observed a few times. The gene calls are TRBV11-1 and TRBJ2-5; TRBD1 aligns across 9 bases. The junction had 25 bases not matched to a gene; V was cut back by 6 bases and J by 5 bases. This CDR3 contains 20 residues. Germline V gene lookup returns CDR1 SGHAT and CDR2 FQDESV (reference sequence). CDR3 bases: TGTGCCAGCAGATCGTACGAAGGGCGGGACTGGGACAGGGATTATGAGACCCAGTACTTC. This encodes CASRSYEGRDWDRDYETQYF.

This clonotype was detected many times. The V gene is TRBV5-6, the J gene TRBJ2-2; weak D call: TRBD1 (6 bases). V dropped 1 base and J dropped 0 bases, with 10 bases sitting between them. The germline V gene has CDR1 SGHDT and CDR2 YYEEEE. This CDR3 region has 16 residues. DNA of the CDR3: TGTGCCAGCAGCTTGTGGGGGCTCACGAACACCGGGGAGCTGTTTTTT. This translates into CASSLWGLTNTGELFF.

This rearrangement joins TRBV28 to TRBJ2-5, with 14 bases matching TRBD2. The CDR3 extends over 20 amino acids. Looked up from germline, CDR1 is MDHEN and CDR2 is SYDVKM. With 2 bases clipped from V and 3 bases from J, the junction kept 14 bases outside the gene matches. The CDR3 loop is CASSLPGGTSGSWVEETQYF. In DNA, the CDR3 is TGTGCCAGCAGTTTACCGGGCGGGACTAGCGGGAGTTGGGTAGAAGAGACCCAGTACTTC.

This clonotype was seen a few times. The V and J genes are TRBV29-1 and TRBJ2-7; 9 positions agree with TRBD2. Germline loops: CDR1 SQVTM, CDR2 ANQGSEA. V lost 1 base and J lost 0; bases outside the gene matches: 7. The CDR3 is 16 amino acids. CDR3 in DNA: TGCAGCGTTGAAGGGCTAGCGGGATCCCCCTCCTACGAGCAGTACTTC. It specifies CSVEGLAGSPSYEQYF.

This clonotype was seen at least ten times. This chain uses TRBV4-2 with TRBJ2-2; TRBD2 aligns across 15 bases. Looked up from germline, CDR1 is LGHNA and CDR2 is YNFKEQ. The junction had 5 bases not matched to a gene; V was cut back by 3 bases and J by 3 bases. This CDR3 has 18 amino acids. This CDR3 reads CASSHGLAGGLDTGELFF. DNA of the CDR3: TGTGCCAGCAGCCACGGACTAGCGGGAGGGCTTGACACCGGGGAGCTGTTTTTT.

The genes are TRBV12-3 or TRBV12-4 and TRBJ2-2, with D perhaps being TRBD1 or TRBD2 (5 bases each). V lost 3 bases, J lost 0 bases, and 29 bases lay in between. CDR3 length: 22 residues. The CDR3 reads CASSFGWAGRITLSSNTGELFF. The CDR3, as DNA: TGTGCCAGCAGTTTTGGGTGGGCAGGGAGAATTACCCTATCCTCGAACACCGGGGAGCTGTTTTTT.

This clonotype was detected a few times. V and J are TRBV27 and TRBJ2-7; 7 nucleotides agree with TRBD1. Germline V CDR1 and CDR2: MNHEY, SMNVEV (reference sequence). The CDR3 consists of 15 residues. The V segment lost 5 bases and the J segment 4 bases; nucleotides outside the gene matches: 11. Here the CDR3 DNA reads TGTGCCAGCAGTCCGTGGACAGGTCGAGAGTACGAGCAGTACTTC. Encoded protein: CASSPWTGREYEQYF.

In this sample, this clonotype turned up many times. J is TRBJ2-7 and V is TRBV9, with 9 positions matching TRBD1. V was pared by 0 bases and J by 2 bases, with 6 bases of the junction left unmatched. CDR1 SGDLS and CDR2 YYNGEE come from the germline V gene. This CDR3 contains 16 residues. The CDR3 loop is CASSVDRDREAYEQYF. In nucleotides, the CDR3 is TGTGCCAGCAGCGTAGACCGGGACAGGGAAGCCTACGAGCAGTACTTC.

The rearrangement uses TRBV10-2 and TRBJ1-1; D not certain. The CDR3 is 13 amino acids. The V gene's germline CDR1 is WSHSY and CDR2 SAAADI. The V end was cut by 0 bases, the J end by 6 bases, with 8 bases between. The CDR3 here is CASSESRRAEAFF. CDR3 bases: TGCGCCAGCAGTGAGTCCAGGAGAGCTGAAGCTTTCTTT.

This clonotype appeared a single time. V is TRBV12-3 or TRBV12-4 and J is TRBJ1-3, with no clear D. V gave up 6 bases and J gave up 2 bases, with 8 bases separating them. There are 13 residues in the CDR3. CDR3 loop: CASRTETGNTIYF. CDR3 coding DNA: TGTGCCAGCAGAACAGAGACTGGAAACACCATATATTTT.

This clonotype was detected ten times or more. This rearrangement joins TRBV5-1 to TRBJ2-7, with D unclear. The CDR3 totals 13 residues. Germline CDR1 is SGHRS and CDR2 is YFSETQ. Trimming took off 0 bases at V and 2 bases at J, with 6 bases between the two ends. Written as DNA, the CDR3 is TGCGCCAGCAGCTTGGCTCATACCTACGAGCAGTACTTC. Protein: CASSLAHTYEQYF.